These 5 T cell receptor beta chains came from one sample sequenced in a study of T cell responses to AZD1222 COVID-19 vaccine (dated by TCRdb to 2020 to 2022). This specimen's time point label, per the study, means: about 28 days (+/-7) after the second vaccine dose. Library generation was performed with the immunoSEQ multiplex PCR assay. What TCRdb holds here is the immuneACCESS table cut down to in-frame rearrangements. Part of the clones is not present; checked against another copy, under half of the missing clones reflect an unresolved V gene, and the others are unexplained. The sample records 110,000 or so clones, 70% to 90% of which are singletons. Almost 6.5% of the sample rests with the top ten. The input for sequencing was peripheral blood, taken 28 days after the second AZD1222 dose. The source is an adult who received the AZD1222 COVID-19 vaccine.

The chain uses TRBV29-1 and TRBJ1-1; weak D call: TRBD1 (5 bases). Germline assignment: CDR1 SQVTM and CDR2 ANQGSEA. V was cut by 6 bases and J by 6 bases, with 14 bases left in between. This CDR3 has 12 amino acids. The CDR3 reads CSVGGGSAEAFF. The CDR3 nucleotides are TGCAGCGTCGGGGGGGGTTCCGCTGAAGCTTTCTTT.

The genes are TRBV6-5 and TRBJ2-3; maybe TRBD1 (6 bases). In germline, CDR1 is MNHEY, CDR2 SVGAGI. The V gene lost 4 bases and the J gene lost 6 bases, with 14 bases spanning the gap. The CDR3 loop spans 14 amino acids. The CDR3 reads CASSSGHLRDTQYF. Here the CDR3 DNA reads TGTGCCAGCAGTTCGGGACACCTAAGGGATACGCAGTATTTT.

The chain recombines TRBV5-6 with TRBJ1-1; a possible D gene is TRBD1 (5 bases). Germline V gene data show CDR1 as SGHDT and CDR2 as YYEEEE. The CDR3 covers 15 residues. V was shortened by 4 bases and J by 5 bases, with 18 bases between the two germline ends. In nucleotides, the CDR3 is TGTGCCAGCAGCCCGAAGACAGCAGGCGATACTGAAGCTTTCTTT. Its translation: CASSPKTAGDTEAFF.

This clone has a handful of counts. The chain links TRBV18 to TRBJ1-3, with a weak D call TRBD1 (6 bases). V lost 3 bases to trimming and J lost 5 bases, with 14 bases between them. In germline, CDR1 is KGHSH, CDR2 LQKENI. The CDR3 is 15 amino acids. CDR3 nucleotide sequence: TGTGCCAGCTCACCTGCGGCAGACAGGCGAAACACCATATATTTT. Translation: CASSPAADRRNTIYF.

The rearrangement uses TRBV2 and TRBJ1-2; TRBD1 matches at 11 bases. CDR3 length: 14 residues. V trimming: 7 bases; J trimming: 5 bases; junction bases outside the gene matches: 6. CDR1 is SNHLY, CDR2 FYNNEI, per germline. The CDR3 loop reads CASNPGTGGYGYTF. As DNA, the CDR3 is TGTGCCAGCAACCCCGGGACAGGGGGATATGGCTACACCTTC.